This TCR beta chain was retrieved from a study of T-cell reconstitution after alpha-beta-depleted transplantation in children (dated by TCRdb to the mid-2010s). A note on the overall study: T-cell immune reconstitution after TCRalphabeta/CD19-depleted allogeneic hematopoietic cell transplantation in children was quantitatively tracked in the study by means of TCR repertoire profiling.

Library preparation employed PCR. Sequencing instrument: Illumina HiSeq 2500. TCR library preparation used molecular barcoding, with unique molecular identifiers applied to normalize quantification of the TCRbeta repertoire. The raw public reads went through TCRdb reprocessing: fastp at Q25, MiXCR clone calling, in-frame beta chains kept. Rows merge per CDR3 protein into single entries with the most common DNA and genes. Recorded for this sample are a few hundred thousand distinct CDR3 sequences; roughly 30% of them occurred a single time. About a third of the sample comes from the top ten. Points the paper makes about the study in general: The apparently early recovery of alphabetaT-cell counts about two months after transplant reportedly depended on only several hundred rapidly expanded clones that came from non-depleted graft cells. Over subsequent months, a decline in hyperexpanded clone frequencies was noted, and after one year, T-cell counts and TCRbeta diversity were mostly ascribed to newly produced T cells. The high TCRbeta diversity at day 60 in some patients was ascribed to recipient T cells and intrathymic progenitors that had survived conditioning.

A word on this clonotype: There is no known antigen for this receptor. No quality values exist for individual bases; no much larger clone is one base distant.

The treatment or condition tag for this specimen amounts to: allogeneic hematopoietic cell transplantation with graft depleted of TCRalphabeta T cells and CD19 B cells. Transplant recipients were children who received TCRalphabeta/CD19-depleted allogeneic hematopoietic cell grafts. From the cysteine up to the phenylalanine, the CDR3 has a length of 18 residues. Of all the DNA, just the CDR3 is kept, 54 bases in frame from base 1. CDR1 and CDR2 are read off the germline V gene as MNHEY and SVGAGI. V is cut back by 4 bases and J by 4 bases, with 16 bases in the junction unmatched. This receptor was taken from a boy younger than two with Wiskott-Aldrich syndrome, due to receive a stem cell transplant. The chain uses TRBV6-5 and TRBJ2-1; TRBD2 matches 7 bases in the middle. Source: PBMCs, taken before TCRalphabeta/CD19-depleted stem cell transplant. The DNA sequence is given as TGTGCCAGCAGTTCCCCCCGACTAGCCATGACGTCTTACAATGAGCAGTTCTTC. The encoded protein is CASSSPRLAMTSYNEQFF.